The clone carrying this T cell receptor beta chain was counted a few times. RNA was extracted from bulk tissue without any cell sorting. A modified ARM-PCR protocol with three rounds of nested PCR amplified TCRbeta. In TCRdb, the multiplex PCR reads were re-called with MiXCR into one record per CDR3 protein. This sample yields 100,000 to 150,000 distinct CDR3 sequences, of which 60% to 70% are seen a single time; 9.5% to 15% belongs to the top ten. This sample is part of a study of tumor and adjacent non-tumor tissue in lung cancer. Germline CDR1 and CDR2: GTSNPN and SVGIG (reference sequence). V was pared by 1 base and J by 7 bases, with 11 bases between. The CDR3 is made up of 14 amino acids.

V gene TRBV30 combines with J gene TRBJ1-6, with TRBD1 as a possible D gene (5 bases). Sequencing was performed on lung tumor tissue. The sequence was obtained from a man aged 25 to 40 with non-small cell lung cancer. The DNA of the CDR3 is TGTGCCTGGAGTGAGGGCTGGGGGAATTCACCCCTCCACTTT. It codes for CAWSEGWGNSPLHF.